This T cell receptor (beta chain) was sequenced in a study of T cell clonality in common variable immunodeficiency. The method was immunoSEQ multiplex PCR; TCRdb's version includes in-frame clones alone and lacks a portion of them. Listed for the sample are approximately 81,000 clones, none seen a single time. Each donor provided roughly 4.5 to 8.5 ml of heparinized whole blood. This clone was recorded at least ten times. The read terminates 3 residues ahead of where the CDR3 ends, so the germline J gene completes it. Germline CDR1 reads DFQATT; CDR2 reads SNEGSKA (reference sequence). V was pared by 5 bases and J by 9 bases, with 8 bases of the junction left unmatched. The CDR3 totals 13 residues.

Sample: peripheral blood mononuclear cells. This sequence joins TRBV20-1 and TRBJ2-1, with 9 bases identical to TRBD2. The source of this sequence is a person aged 18 to 70 in good health. Partial CDR3 DNA: TGCAGTGCTCTCTGGACTAGCGAAGGTGAG. This translates into CSALWTSEGE. The complete CDR3 sequence is CSALWTSEGEQFF.